This T cell receptor beta chain emerged from a study of T cells after yellow fever vaccination (dated by TCRdb to between 2017 and 2020). About the full investigation: The SMART-Seq v4 Ultra Low Input RNA kit was used to prepare libraries from fractions with low cell numbers. Bulk PBMC replicates and cell subsets were isolated from blood drawn at multiple timepoints before and after both primary and secondary immunization. To track T-cell clones before and after primary and booster YFV17D yellow fever vaccination, bulk TCR alpha and beta repertoires were sequenced longitudinally. Two healthy male donors, one aged 18 to 30 and one aged 30 to 40 years, were included in the cohort.

TCR cDNA was synthesized by 5'RACE template switching, which introduced a universal primer site and unique molecular identifiers. Priming of cDNA synthesis was performed from both the TCR alpha and TCR beta constant segments. Library amplification involved two PCR steps, and the second step added sample barcodes and sequencing adapters. Sequencing of the libraries was done on either Illumina HiSeq 2500 (2x100 bp) or NovaSeq (2x150 bp). The study's processing was this. Demultiplexing of reads and collapsing into UMI consensus sequences were performed with MIGEC, and V(D)J alignment was carried out with MiXCR. Using edgeR on replicate PBMC samples, clonotypes were called vaccine-responding if FDR was below 0.01 and the log2 fold change was above 5 up to day 15. CD4 or CD8 identity was assigned to each bulk clonotype according to whether the clonotype was present at higher abundance in the sequenced CD4 repertoire or the sequenced CD8 repertoire. TCRdb trimmed the raw reads at Q25, called clones with MiXCR and kept productive beta chains. Duplicate CDR3 protein sequences are folded into a single record with the most common DNA and genes. For this entry, the V and J calls and clone size follow TCRdb and not the study's own pipeline. This sample is represented by under 200,000 distinct CDR3 sequences; 6% to 7.5% of them were singletons. More than 2.5% of the sample goes to the ten largest clones.

With respect to this clonotype: This receptor's antigen is unknown. Base qualities are missing; no much larger clone stands one base away.

The sample's treatment or condition label is to be understood as: live attenuated yellow fever vaccine strain. PBMCs were isolated from peripheral blood using a standard Ficoll-Paque protocol. CD4 and CD8 T-cell fractions were isolated with Dynabeads CD4 and CD8 positive selection kits. TriZol was used to extract RNA from bulk PBMCs, CD4 and CD8 fractions, and dextramer-positive and dextramer-negative fractions. The research as a whole found: Only a couple of donors were included in the study, so the extent to which the findings can be generalized is limited. Computational filtering was required because FACS-sorted repertoires could contain abundant contaminating clonotypes from the bulk population. A small fraction of clonotypes showed up in both the CD4 and CD8 compartments, probably as a result of convergent recombination. Most clones expanded after primary vaccination (around 97% of CD4 and about 85% of CD8) were re-detected after the booster, suggesting that broad memory maintenance occurred. Compared with the primary T-cell response, the secondary T-cell response was weaker but faster, peaking on day 5 rather than day 15.

The CDR3 spans 17 residues, from the cysteine through the phenylalanine. Of the read, only the CDR3 DNA is kept; its 51 bases are in frame from base 1. The germline V gene sets CDR1 to SGHRS and CDR2 to YFSETQ. V is pruned by 2 bases and J by 0 bases, leaving 5 bases of the junction without a gene match. The chain is assembled from TRBV5-1 and TRBJ1-6; TRBD1 aligns with 7 central bases. This TCR came from a man between 18 and 29 years old who received the YFV17D yellow fever vaccine. Sequenced here: CD4+ T cells sorted from PBMCs, sampled around 5 days after the first yellow fever vaccination. The nucleotides read TGCGCCAGCAGCTTCAACAGGGGTGGCTCCTATAATTCACCCCTCCACTTT. Its protein product is CASSFNRGGSYNSPLHF.